This T cell receptor (beta chain) was obtained from a study of cytotoxic CD8 clonotypes in ibrutinib-treated CLL. Whole-study context: The study included some 10 relapsed/refractory and roughly 16 treatment-naive patients; 17 to 18 had IGHV unmutated disease.

Looked up from germline, CDR1 is SGDLS and CDR2 is YYNGEE. The length of the CDR3 is 15 residues. Trimming took off 4 bases at V and 5 bases at J, with 19 bases between the two ends. By share, this clone counts as large (0.1 to 1%). Sequenced by immunoSEQ multiplex PCR; TCRdb stores in-frame clones only, minus some. The sample comprises around 25,000 clones, roughly 69% of which are singletons, and just over 50% rests with the top ten. The sample in question was PBMCs, obtained at disease progression, from a patient treated with ibrutinib. The origin of this receptor is a human donor with chronic lymphocytic leukemia. The rearrangement uses TRBV9 and TRBJ2-7, with D perhaps TRBD1 or TRBD2 (5 bases each). The CDR3 protein is CASSPDTGTRNEQYF. DNA of the CDR3: TGTGCCAGCAGCCCCGACACCGGGACGAGAAACGAGCAGTACTTC.